This T cell receptor (beta chain) was recorded in a study of blood T cells in healthy people across ages. V lost 0 bases, J lost 2 bases, and 4 bases stayed unmatched. The CDR3 totals 16 residues. CDR1 and CDR2 from the germline V gene are SGHRS and YFSETQ. Donors gave around 10 milliliters of peripheral blood apiece. Through a sample-barcoded 5' primer and a J-beta primer mix, a second PCR was run for roughly 7 to 11 cycles. Sequencing yielded, for each sample, at least 3 million paired-end reads carrying CDR3. TCRdb recomputed calls from the 5' RACE reads with MiXCR, one row per CDR3 protein. The sample shows some 760,000 distinct CDR3 sequences, around a quarter of them seen only once. This sample was shared with a second study, whose subject was T cells of mothers and their children.

This clonotype was obtained from a boy younger than 18 in good health. This chain joins TRBV5-1 and TRBJ2-1; 8 bases are a match to TRBD2. Sequences were obtained from blood. CDR3 sequence (DNA): TGCGCCAGCAGCTTGGGTCGGGGGGGTGCCTACAATGAGCAGTTCTTC. Amino acid sequence: CASSLGRGGAYNEQFF.